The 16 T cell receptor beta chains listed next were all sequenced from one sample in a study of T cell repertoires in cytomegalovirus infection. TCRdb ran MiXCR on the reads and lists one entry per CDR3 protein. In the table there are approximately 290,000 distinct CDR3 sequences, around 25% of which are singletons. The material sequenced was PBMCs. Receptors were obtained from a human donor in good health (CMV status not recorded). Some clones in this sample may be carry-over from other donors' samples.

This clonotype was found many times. The CDR3 DNA sequence: TGTGCCAGCAGCTGGAGTCGGGACAGTGGCTATGGCTACACCTTC. This translates into CASSWSRDSGYGYTF. This rearrangement joins TRBV11-2 to TRBJ1-2; the match to TRBD1 covers 7 bases. Germline V gives CDR1 SGHAT, CDR2 FQNNGV. CDR3 length: 15 residues. Trimming cost V 4 bases and J 4 bases; bases outside gene matches: 9.

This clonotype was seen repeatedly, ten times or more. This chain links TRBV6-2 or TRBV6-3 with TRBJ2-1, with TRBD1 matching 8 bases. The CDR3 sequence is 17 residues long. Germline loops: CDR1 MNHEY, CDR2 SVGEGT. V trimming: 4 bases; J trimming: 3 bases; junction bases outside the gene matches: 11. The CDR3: CASSSPSPTGDYNEQFF. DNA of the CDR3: TGTGCCAGCAGTTCCCCCTCGCCGACAGGGGACTACAATGAGCAGTTCTTC.

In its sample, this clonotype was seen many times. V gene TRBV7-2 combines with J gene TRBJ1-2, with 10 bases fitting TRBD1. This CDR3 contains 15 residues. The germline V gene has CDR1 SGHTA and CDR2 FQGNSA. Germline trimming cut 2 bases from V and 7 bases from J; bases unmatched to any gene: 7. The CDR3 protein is CASSLPGQGTRGYTF. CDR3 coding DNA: TGTGCCAGCAGCTTACCGGGACAGGGGACGCGTGGCTACACCTTC.

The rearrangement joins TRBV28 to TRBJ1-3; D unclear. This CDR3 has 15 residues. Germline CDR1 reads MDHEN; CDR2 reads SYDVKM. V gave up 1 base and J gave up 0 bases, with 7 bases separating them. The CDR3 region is CASSLSLSSGNTIYF. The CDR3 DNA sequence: TGTGCCAGCAGTTTATCTCTGAGCTCTGGAAACACCATATATTTT.

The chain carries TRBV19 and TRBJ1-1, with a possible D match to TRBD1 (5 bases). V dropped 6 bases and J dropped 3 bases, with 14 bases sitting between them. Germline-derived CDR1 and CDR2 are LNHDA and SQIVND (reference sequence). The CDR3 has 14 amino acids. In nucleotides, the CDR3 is TGTGCCAGTAGGAATACAGGTGTTTACACTGAAGCTTTCTTT. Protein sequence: CASRNTGVYTEAFF.

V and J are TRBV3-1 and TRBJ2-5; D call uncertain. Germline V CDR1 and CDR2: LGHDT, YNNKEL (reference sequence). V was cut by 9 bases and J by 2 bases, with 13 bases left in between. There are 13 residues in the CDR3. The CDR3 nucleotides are TGTGCCAGTCAAGATCGGGTGCAAGAGACCCAGTACTTC. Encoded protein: CASQDRVQETQYF.

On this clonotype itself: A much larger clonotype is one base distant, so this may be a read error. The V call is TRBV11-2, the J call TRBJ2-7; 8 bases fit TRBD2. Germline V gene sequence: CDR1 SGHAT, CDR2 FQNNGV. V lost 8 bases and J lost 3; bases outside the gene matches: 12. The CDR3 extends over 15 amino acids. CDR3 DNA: TGTGCCAGCGGCCCCCCGGGCGGGAGGCACTACGAGCAGTACTTC. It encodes CASGPPGGRHYEQYF.

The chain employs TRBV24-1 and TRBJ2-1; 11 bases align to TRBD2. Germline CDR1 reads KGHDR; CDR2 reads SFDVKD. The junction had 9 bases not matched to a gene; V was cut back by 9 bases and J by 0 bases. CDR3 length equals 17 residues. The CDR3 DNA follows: TGTGCCACCCTCGGGACTAGCGGACGGAGCTCCTACAATGAGCAGTTCTTC. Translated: CATLGTSGRSSYNEQFF.

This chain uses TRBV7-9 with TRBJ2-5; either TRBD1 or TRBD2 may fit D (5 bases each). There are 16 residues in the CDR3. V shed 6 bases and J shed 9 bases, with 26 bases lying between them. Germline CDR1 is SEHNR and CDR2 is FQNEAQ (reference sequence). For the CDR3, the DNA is TGTGCCAGCAGGTCTCCCGGGACCTTCCAGGCGTTTTCCCAGTACTTC. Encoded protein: CASRSPGTFQAFSQYF.

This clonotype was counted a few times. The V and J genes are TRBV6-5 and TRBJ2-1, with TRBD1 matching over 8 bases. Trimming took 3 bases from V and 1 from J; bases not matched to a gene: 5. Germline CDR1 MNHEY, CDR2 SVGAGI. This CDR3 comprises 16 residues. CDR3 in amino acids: CASSYATGVSYNEQFF. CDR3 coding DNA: TGTGCCAGCAGTTATGCGACAGGGGTATCCTACAATGAGCAGTTCTTC.

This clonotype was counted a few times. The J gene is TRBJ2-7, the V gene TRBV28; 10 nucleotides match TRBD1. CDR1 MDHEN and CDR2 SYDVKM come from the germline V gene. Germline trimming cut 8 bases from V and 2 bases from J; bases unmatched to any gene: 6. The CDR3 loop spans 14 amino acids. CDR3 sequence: CASLRDRGAYEQYF. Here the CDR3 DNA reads TGTGCCAGCCTGCGGGACAGGGGCGCCTACGAGCAGTACTTC.

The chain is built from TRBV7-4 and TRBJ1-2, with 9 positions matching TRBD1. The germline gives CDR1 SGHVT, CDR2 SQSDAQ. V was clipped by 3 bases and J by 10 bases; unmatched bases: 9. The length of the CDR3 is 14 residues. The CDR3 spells CASSFYRDREAYTF. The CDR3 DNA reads TGTGCCAGCAGCTTTTATAGGGACAGGGAAGCCTACACCTTC.

CDR3 bases: TGTGCCAGCAGCCACCGGACAGGGGCGTCCTACGAGCAGTACTTC. As protein: CASSHRTGASYEQYF. The chain couples TRBV12-3 or TRBV12-4 to TRBJ2-7, with TRBD1 identical over 9 bases. The CDR3 totals 15 residues. V dropped 6 bases and J dropped 1; count of bases not matched to a gene: 7.

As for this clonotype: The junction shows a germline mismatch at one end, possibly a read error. The CDR3 region is CDSSYPRGAGTEAFF. The CDR3 region has the DNA TGTGACAGCAGCTACCCCCGAGGGGCGGGTACTGAAGCTTTCTTT. The J gene is TRBJ1-1, the V gene TRBV6-6; tentative D call: TRBD1 (5 bases). This CDR3 is 15 amino acids long. Germline V lookup: CDR1 MNHNY, CDR2 SVGAGI (reference sequence).

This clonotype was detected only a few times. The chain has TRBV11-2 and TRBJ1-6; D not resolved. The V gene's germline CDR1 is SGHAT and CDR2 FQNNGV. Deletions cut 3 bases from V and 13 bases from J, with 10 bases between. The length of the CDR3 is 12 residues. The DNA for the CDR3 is TGTGCCAGCAGCTTTCCGCCTTCCCCCCTCCACTTT. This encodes CASSFPPSPLHF.

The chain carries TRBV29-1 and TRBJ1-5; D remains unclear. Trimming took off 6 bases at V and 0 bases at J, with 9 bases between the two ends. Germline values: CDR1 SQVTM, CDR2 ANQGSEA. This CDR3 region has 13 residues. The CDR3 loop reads CSVNEGSNQPQHF. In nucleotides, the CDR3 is TGCAGCGTGAATGAGGGTAGCAATCAGCCCCAGCATTTT.